This T cell receptor beta chain comes out of a study of blood T cell repertoires in COVID-19. The data were produced by immunoSEQ multiplex PCR, yet TCRdb's version contains in-frame clones alone and is incomplete. The sample lists 400,000 or so clones, around 87% seen once, with approximately 1.2% in the top ten. Deletions cut 6 bases from V and 3 bases from J, with 11 bases between. The germline V gene encodes CDR1 MDHEN and CDR2 SYDVKM. This CDR3 contains 13 residues. V gene TRBV28 combines with J gene TRBJ1-2, with D tentatively TRBD1 (6 bases). The source is a man younger than 45 who had recovered from COVID-19. The sequenced material came from PBMCs or T cells enriched from blood (not recorded which). The CDR3 sequence is CASSVGGHYGYTF. The CDR3 DNA sequence: TGTGCCAGCAGCGTGGGGGGGCACTATGGCTACACCTTC.